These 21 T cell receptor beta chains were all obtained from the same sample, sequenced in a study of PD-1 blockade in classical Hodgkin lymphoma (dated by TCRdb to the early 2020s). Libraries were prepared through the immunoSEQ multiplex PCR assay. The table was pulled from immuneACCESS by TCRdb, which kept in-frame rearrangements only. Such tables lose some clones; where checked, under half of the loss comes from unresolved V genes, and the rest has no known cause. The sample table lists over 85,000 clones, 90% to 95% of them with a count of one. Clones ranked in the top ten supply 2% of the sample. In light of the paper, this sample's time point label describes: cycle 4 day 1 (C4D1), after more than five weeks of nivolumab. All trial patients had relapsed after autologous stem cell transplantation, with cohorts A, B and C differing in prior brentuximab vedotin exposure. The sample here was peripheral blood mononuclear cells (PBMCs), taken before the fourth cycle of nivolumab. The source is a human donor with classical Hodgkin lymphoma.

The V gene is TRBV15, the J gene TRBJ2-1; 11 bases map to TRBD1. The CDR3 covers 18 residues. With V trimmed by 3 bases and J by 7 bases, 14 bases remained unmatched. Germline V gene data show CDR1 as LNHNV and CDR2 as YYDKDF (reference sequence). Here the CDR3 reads CATSSFRDRGALGNEQFF. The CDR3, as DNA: TGTGCCACCAGCAGTTTCCGGGACAGGGGGGCCTTGGGGAATGAGCAGTTCTTC.

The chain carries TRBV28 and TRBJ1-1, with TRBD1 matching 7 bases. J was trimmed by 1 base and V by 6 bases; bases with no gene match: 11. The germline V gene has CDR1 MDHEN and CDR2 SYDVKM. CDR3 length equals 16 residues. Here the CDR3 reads CASSETGTFRNTEAFF. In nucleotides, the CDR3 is TGTGCCAGCAGCGAGACAGGGACTTTCAGGAACACTGAAGCTTTCTTT.

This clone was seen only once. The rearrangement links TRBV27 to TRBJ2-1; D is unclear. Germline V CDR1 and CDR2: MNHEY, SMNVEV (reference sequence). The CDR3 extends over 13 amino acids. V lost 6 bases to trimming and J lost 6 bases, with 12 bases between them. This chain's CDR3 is CASSPPSLNEQFF. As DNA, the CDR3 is TGTGCCAGCAGCCCCCCCTCCCTCAATGAGCAGTTCTTC.

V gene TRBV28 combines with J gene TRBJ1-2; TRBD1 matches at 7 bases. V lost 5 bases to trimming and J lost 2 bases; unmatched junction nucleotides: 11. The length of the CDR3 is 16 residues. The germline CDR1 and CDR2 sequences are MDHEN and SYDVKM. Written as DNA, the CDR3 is TGTGCCAGCAGTGGCCGGGACAGAGCTTCCAACTATGGCTACACCTTC. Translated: CASSGRDRASNYGYTF.

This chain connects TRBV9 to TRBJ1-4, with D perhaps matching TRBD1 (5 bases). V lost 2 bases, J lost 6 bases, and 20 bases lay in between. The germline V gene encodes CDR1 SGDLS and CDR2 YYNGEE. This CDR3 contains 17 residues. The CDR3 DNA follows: TGTGCCAGCAGCGTGGGGTTCGGGGACGGAGCCTATGAAAAACTGTTTTTT. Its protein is CASSVGFGDGAYEKLFF. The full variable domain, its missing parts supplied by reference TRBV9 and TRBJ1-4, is DSGVTQTPKHLITATGQRVTLRCSPRSGDLSVYWYQQSLDQGLQFLIQYYNGEERAKGNILERFSAQQFPDLHSELNLSSLELGDSALYFCASSVGFGDGAYEKLFFGSGTQLSVL.

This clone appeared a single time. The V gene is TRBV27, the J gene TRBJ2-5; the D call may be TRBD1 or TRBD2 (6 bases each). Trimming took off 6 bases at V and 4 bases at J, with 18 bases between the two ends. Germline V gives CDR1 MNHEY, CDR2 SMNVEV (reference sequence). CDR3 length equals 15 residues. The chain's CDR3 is CASSDLGGPVETQYF. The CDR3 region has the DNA TGTGCCAGCAGCGACCTTGGGGGGCCGGTAGAGACCCAGTACTTC.

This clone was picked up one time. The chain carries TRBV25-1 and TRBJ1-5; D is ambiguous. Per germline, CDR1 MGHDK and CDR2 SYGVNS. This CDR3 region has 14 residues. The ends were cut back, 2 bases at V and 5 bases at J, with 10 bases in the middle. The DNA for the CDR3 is TGTGCCAGCAGTGAAATGAGGGTCTATCAGCCCCAGCATTTT. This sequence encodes CASSEMRVYQPQHF.

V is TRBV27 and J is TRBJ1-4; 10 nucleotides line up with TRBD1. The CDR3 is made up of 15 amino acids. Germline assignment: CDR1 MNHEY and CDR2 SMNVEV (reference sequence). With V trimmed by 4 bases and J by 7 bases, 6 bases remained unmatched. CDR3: CASSSRDRGGEKLFF. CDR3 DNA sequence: TGTGCCAGCAGTTCCCGGGACAGGGGTGGTGAAAAACTGTTTTTT. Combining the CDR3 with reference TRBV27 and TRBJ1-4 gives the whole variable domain EAQVTQNPRYLITVTGKKLTVTCSQNMNHEYMSWYRQDPGLGLRQIYYSMNVEVTDKGDVPEGYKVSRKEKRNFPLILESPSPNQTSLYFCASSSRDRGGEKLFFGSGTQLSVL.

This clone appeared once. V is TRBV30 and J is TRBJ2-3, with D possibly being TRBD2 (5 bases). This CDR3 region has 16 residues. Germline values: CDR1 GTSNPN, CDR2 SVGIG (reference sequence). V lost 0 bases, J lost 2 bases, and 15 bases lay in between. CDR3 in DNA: TGTGCCTGGAGTGTAGGTCGGGGATACTCCACAGATACGCAGTATTTT. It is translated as CAWSVGRGYSTDTQYF.

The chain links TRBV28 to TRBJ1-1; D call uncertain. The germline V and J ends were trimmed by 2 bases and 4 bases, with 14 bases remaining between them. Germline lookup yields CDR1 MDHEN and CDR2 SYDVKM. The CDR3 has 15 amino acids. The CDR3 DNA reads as TGTGCCAGCAGTTTAACGGCCGGCAGGATCACTGAAGCTTTCTTT. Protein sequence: CASSLTAGRITEAFF.

The CDR3 coding sequence is TGCGCCAGCAAAGGACTAGCGGGAGGGACCGGGGAGCTGTTTTTT. It yields the protein CASKGLAGGTGELFF. This chain uses TRBV5-1 with TRBJ2-2; TRBD2 agrees at 15 bases. Germline loops: CDR1 SGHRS, CDR2 YFSETQ. The CDR3 is 15 residues long. J lost 5 bases, V lost 6 bases, and 2 bases had no gene match.

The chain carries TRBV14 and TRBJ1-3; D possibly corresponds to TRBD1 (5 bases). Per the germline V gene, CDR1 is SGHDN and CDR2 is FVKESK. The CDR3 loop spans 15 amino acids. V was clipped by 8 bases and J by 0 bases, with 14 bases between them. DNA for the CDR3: TGTGCCAGCCAACAATGGGGGATCTCTGGAAACACCATATATTTT. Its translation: CASQQWGISGNTIYF.

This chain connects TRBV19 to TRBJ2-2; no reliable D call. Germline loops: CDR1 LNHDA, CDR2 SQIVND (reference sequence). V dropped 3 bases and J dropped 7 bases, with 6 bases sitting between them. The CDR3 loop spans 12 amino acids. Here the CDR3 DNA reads TGTGCCAGTAGTATTGGGGACGGGGAGCTGTTTTTT. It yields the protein CASSIGDGELFF. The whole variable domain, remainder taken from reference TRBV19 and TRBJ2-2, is DGGITQSPKYLFRKEGQNVTLSCEQNLNHDAMYWYRQDPGQGLRLIYYSQIVNDFQKGDIAEGYSVSREKKESFPLTVTSAQKNPTAFYLCASSIGDGELFFGEGSRLTVL.

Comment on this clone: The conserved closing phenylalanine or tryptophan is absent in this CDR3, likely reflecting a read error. DNA for the CDR3: TGTGCCTGGGTTCCTACCGACACCTATAACTATGGCTACACCTAC. Its protein product is CAWVPTDTYNYGYTY. This chain uses TRBV30 with TRBJ1-2; no clear D. Trimming took 5 bases from V and 1 from J, leaving 17 bases between them. Germline V gives CDR1 GTSNPN, CDR2 SVGIG (reference sequence). This CDR3 is 15 amino acids long.

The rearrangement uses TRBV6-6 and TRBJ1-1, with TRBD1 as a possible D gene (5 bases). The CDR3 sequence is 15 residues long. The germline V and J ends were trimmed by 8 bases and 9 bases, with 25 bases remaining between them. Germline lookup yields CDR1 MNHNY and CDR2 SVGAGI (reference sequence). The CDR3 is CASLVQLGGDPQAFF. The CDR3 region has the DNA TGTGCCAGCCTCGTCCAGTTAGGAGGGGATCCACAAGCTTTCTTT.

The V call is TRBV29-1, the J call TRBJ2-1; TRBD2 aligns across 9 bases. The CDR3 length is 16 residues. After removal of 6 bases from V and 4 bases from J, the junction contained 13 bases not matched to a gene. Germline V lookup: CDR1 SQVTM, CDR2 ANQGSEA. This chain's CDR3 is CSVVLAGSPLYNEQFF. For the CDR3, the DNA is TGCAGCGTCGTGCTAGCGGGAAGCCCCCTATACAATGAGCAGTTCTTC.

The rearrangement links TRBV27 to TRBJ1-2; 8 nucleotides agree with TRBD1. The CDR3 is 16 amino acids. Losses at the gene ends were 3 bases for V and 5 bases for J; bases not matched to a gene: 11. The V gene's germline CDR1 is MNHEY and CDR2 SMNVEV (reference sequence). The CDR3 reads CASSLGPGGPRYGYTF. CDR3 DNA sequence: TGTGCCAGCAGTTTGGGCCCAGGGGGCCCGCGGTATGGCTACACCTTC.

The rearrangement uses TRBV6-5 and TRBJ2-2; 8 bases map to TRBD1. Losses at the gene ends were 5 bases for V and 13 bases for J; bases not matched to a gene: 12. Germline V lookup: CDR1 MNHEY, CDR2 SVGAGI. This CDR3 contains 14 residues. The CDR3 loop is CASSKGTGPSGLFF. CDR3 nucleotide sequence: TGTGCCAGCAGTAAAGGGACAGGACCCTCGGGGCTGTTTTTT.

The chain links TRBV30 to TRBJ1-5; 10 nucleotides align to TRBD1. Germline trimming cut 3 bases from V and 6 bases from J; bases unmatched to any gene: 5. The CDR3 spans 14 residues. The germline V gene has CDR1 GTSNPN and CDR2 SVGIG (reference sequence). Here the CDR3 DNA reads TGTGCCTGGAGCATGACAGGGGGCGTTCAGCCCCAGCATTTT. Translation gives CAWSMTGGVQPQHF.

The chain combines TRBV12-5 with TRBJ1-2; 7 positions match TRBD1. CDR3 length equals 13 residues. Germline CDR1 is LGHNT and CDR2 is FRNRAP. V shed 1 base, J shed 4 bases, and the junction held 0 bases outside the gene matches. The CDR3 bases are TGTGCTAGTGGTTTGGGACAGGGCTATGGCTACACCTTC. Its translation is CASGLGQGYGYTF.

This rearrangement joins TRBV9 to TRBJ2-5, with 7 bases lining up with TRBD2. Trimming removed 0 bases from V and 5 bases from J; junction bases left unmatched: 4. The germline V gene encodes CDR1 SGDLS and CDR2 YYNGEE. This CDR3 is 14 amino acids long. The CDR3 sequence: CASSVATGGETQYF. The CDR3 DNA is TGTGCCAGCAGCGTAGCTACCGGGGGGGAGACCCAGTACTTC.